This T cell receptor beta chain was captured by sequencing in a study of blood T cell repertoires in COVID-19. Assay: immunoSEQ multiplex PCR; the TCRdb copy retains only in-frame clones and omits some. The sample shows approximately 300,000 clones, around 88% of them seen only once. CDR1 SNHLY and CDR2 FYNNEI come from the germline V gene. This CDR3 is 14 amino acids long. J lost 8 bases, V lost 1 base, and 4 bases had no gene match. Sequencing was done on a sample of peripheral blood. The receptor comes from a man aged 35-49 years with acute or convalescent COVID-19. This rearrangement joins TRBV2 to TRBJ1-2; 10 bases map to TRBD1. The CDR3 reads CASSEEGTGVGYTF. Here the CDR3 DNA reads TGTGCCAGCAGTGAAGAGGGGACAGGGGTCGGCTACACCTTC.